The present entry profiles one T cell receptor beta chain with its context. Its target is unknown. One junction end does not reproduce the germline sequence, and a read error may be involved. The CDR3 is made up of 17 amino acids. CDR1 is SEHNR, CDR2 FQNEAQ, per germline (reference sequence). These data belong to a study of cytomegalovirus exposure and HLA in healthy donors. Regarding the study as a whole: Cytomegalovirus association was assigned to over 150 TCR beta chains.

The study ran its PCR with 60 Vbeta and 13 Jbeta primers. Only in-frame clones appear in the TCRdb table, and some are missing; sequencing was by immunoSEQ multiplex PCR. The sample lists 100,000 to 150,000 clones; about 83% were seen once. The chain uses TRBV7-9 and TRBJ2-7; 7 bases agree with TRBD2. Sequences were obtained from PBMCs. The receptor's source is a woman in her 30s in good health and CMV-seronegative. The DNA of the CDR3 is TGTTCCAGCAGCCCTCCCTGGGGAGGGCCGAACCCTTACGAGCAGTACTTC. Its protein product is CSSSPPWGGPNPYEQYF.